This TCR beta chain was captured in a study of spatial heterogeneity in lung cancer. Study-level results: Compared with follow-up, resection was when ubiquitous expanded tumor TCRs appeared in blood more.

TCRdb processed the 5' RACE reads anew with MiXCR; each CDR3 protein has one entry. In the table there are around 27,000 distinct CDR3 sequences, 5% to 5.5% of which are singletons. At least ten counts were recorded for this clonotype. Its specificity is unknown. The time point is: blood at routine non-recurrence follow-up after resection. Whole RNA, isolated from tumor, nontumor lung or frozen PBMC, was sequenced without prior sorting. The V gene's germline CDR1 is SGHRS and CDR2 YFSETQ. V lost 0 bases and J 4 bases, leaving 10 bases between the germline ends. CDR3 size: 14 residues. Sequencing used PBMCs, obtained at follow-up. This TCR derives from a female donor with early-stage non-small cell lung cancer. V usage is TRBV5-1 and J usage is TRBJ1-2; TRBD1 is a possible D gene (5 bases). CDR3 protein: CASSLAGSGYGYTF. The CDR3 nucleotides read TGCGCCAGCAGCTTGGCAGGGAGCGGCTATGGCTACACCTTC.